This TCR beta chain stems from a study of blood T cell repertoires in COVID-19. The V gene lost 3 bases and the J gene lost 0 bases, with 5 bases spanning the gap. The V gene's germline CDR1 is SEHNR and CDR2 FQNEAQ (reference sequence). The length of the CDR3 is 14 residues. The method was immunoSEQ multiplex PCR; TCRdb's version includes in-frame clones alone and lacks a portion of them. The sample lists tens of thousands of clones, 75% to 90% occurring once. This clonotype was obtained from an elderly man with active or convalescent COVID-19. The sequenced sample was peripheral blood. V usage is TRBV7-9 and J usage is TRBJ2-2; D not resolved. The CDR3 is CASSFWPNTGELFF. CDR3 in DNA: TGTGCCAGCAGCTTTTGGCCGAACACCGGGGAGCTGTTTTTT.